This TCR beta chain was identified in a study of T-cell memory formation after mild COVID-19. Turning to the study itself: The TCR clusters were mostly specific to one donor. The study, taken as a whole, reports: Pre-infection memory carried some responding clones, suggesting that cross-reactive memory joined. Contracting clones from day 15 to 85 showed balanced CD4/CD8; later expanders favored CD4+.

The germline V gene encodes CDR1 SQVTM and CDR2 ANQGSEA. This CDR3 spans 13 amino acids. The V gene end was trimmed by 7 bases and the J gene end by 5 bases; junction bases not matched to a gene: 7. There are many counts of this clonotype. Its target is not known. It was 5'RACE with constant-segment primers that produced the TCR alpha and TCR beta cDNA libraries, which carried sample barcodes and UMIs. One entry per CDR3 protein results from TCRdb running MiXCR on the 5' RACE reads. Here the sample spans 450,000 to 700,000 distinct CDR3 sequences, roughly 18% being singletons. The chain employs TRBV29-1 and TRBJ1-5; 8 bases match TRBD1. This TCR derives from an adult woman who had mild COVID-19 (a few samples of this study predate the infection). Cell type and time point are not known. Sequencing was performed on PBMCs or a T cell subset sorted from them (not recorded which). The CDR3 region has the DNA TGCAGCGGGACGACAGGGGTCGATCAGCCCCAGCATTTT. Translated, it gives CSGTTGVDQPQHF.